Below, 6 T cell receptor beta chains from the same sample are listed, as sequenced in a study of T cell changes during pregnancy in multiple sclerosis. The assay was immunoSEQ multiplex PCR, and TCRdb's table has in-frame clones only and misses some. The sample lists approximately 50,000 clones; about 90% were seen once. The sequences come from CD8+ T cells from peripheral blood mononuclear cells, collected after pregnancy. The source is a female donor with multiple sclerosis, enrolled in a pregnancy study.

V usage is TRBV7-2 and J usage is TRBJ2-2, with D possibly matching TRBD2 (6 bases). Germline values: CDR1 SGHTA, CDR2 FQGNSA. The CDR3 runs 15 residues. With 5 bases removed from V and 5 bases from J, the gap between germline ends came to 15 bases. The CDR3 spells CASSPEGTLTGELFF. The CDR3 DNA follows: TGTGCCAGCAGCCCGGAGGGTACGTTGACCGGGGAGCTGTTTTTT.

This rearrangement joins TRBV11-2 to TRBJ2-3, with D perhaps TRBD1 (6 bases). Germline CDR1 reads SGHAT; CDR2 reads FQNNGV. The V end lost 6 bases, the J end lost 4 bases, and 26 bases lay between the germline ends. The CDR3 runs to 18 residues. The CDR3 DNA reads TGTGCCAGCAGTCCCACCCGGTTGGTGGCAGGGGTTTCAGATACGCAGTATTTT. Its translation is CASSPTRLVAGVSDTQYF.

The V call is TRBV27, the J call TRBJ1-5, with 9 bases fitting TRBD1. J lost 3 bases, V lost 8 bases, and 8 bases had no gene match. Germline V gene lookup returns CDR1 MNHEY and CDR2 SMNVEV (reference sequence). The CDR3 loop spans 15 amino acids. The CDR3 nucleotides are TGTGCCAGCTCCACAGGGGGCGCCCCCAATCAGCCCCAGCATTTT. Its protein product is CASSTGGAPNQPQHF.

The chain couples TRBV20-1 to TRBJ2-1; 7 bases line up with TRBD1. The CDR3 consists of 11 residues. Germline V gene data show CDR1 as DFQATT and CDR2 as SNEGSKA (reference sequence). Trimming at V came to 1 base and at J to 10 bases, leaving 1 base not matched to a gene. CDR3 DNA sequence: TGCAGTGCTAGAGTACAGGGGGAGCAGTTCTTC. Encoded protein: CSARVQGEQFF.

The V call is TRBV11-2, the J call TRBJ2-1; a weak D match, TRBD1 (6 bases). Trimming took off 5 bases at V and 0 bases at J, with 8 bases between the two ends. The CDR3 totals 14 residues. CDR1 is SGHAT, CDR2 FQNNGV, per germline. Written as DNA, the CDR3 is TGTGCCAGCAGCCTGGACAGCTCCTACAATGAGCAGTTCTTC. Amino acids: CASSLDSSYNEQFF. Full variable domain (rest looked up from reference TRBV11-2 and TRBJ2-1): EAGVAQSPRYKIIEKRQSVAFWCNPISGHATLYWYQQILGQGPKLLIQFQNNGVVDDSQLPKDRFSAERLKGVDSTLKIQPAKLEDSAVYLCASSLDSSYNEQFFGPGTRLTVL.

The J gene is TRBJ1-1, the V gene TRBV6-1, with D possibly being TRBD1 (6 bases). V was trimmed by 6 bases and J by 1 base, leaving 12 bases between them. CDR1 and CDR2 from the germline V gene are MNHNS and SASEGT. The CDR3 spans 14 residues. The CDR3 DNA follows: TGTGCCAGCAGCCGGGGACAAGAGAACACTGAAGCTTTCTTT. Translating gives CASSRGQENTEAFF.